Listed here are 13 T cell receptor beta chains from one sample, sequenced in a study of cytomegalovirus exposure and HLA in healthy donors. The study ran its PCR with 60 Vbeta and 13 Jbeta primers. Profiled with immunoSEQ multiplex PCR; TCRdb holds only in-frame clones, not every one. The top ten hold roughly 1% of the sample, which has roughly 200,000 clones, about 89% seen once. The source material was PBMCs. These receptors were taken from a woman aged 18-29 years in good health and CMV-seronegative.

This chain connects TRBV19 to TRBJ1-1; tentative D call: TRBD1 (6 bases). The CDR3 is 15 residues long. The ends were cut back, 3 bases at V and 3 bases at J, with 14 bases in the middle. The germline V gene encodes CDR1 LNHDA and CDR2 SQIVND (reference sequence). The CDR3 bases are TGTGCCAGTAGTATTCTCCAGGGGAGCCACACTGAAGCTTTCTTT. It encodes CASSILQGSHTEAFF.

The rearrangement joins TRBV4-1 to TRBJ1-5; no reliable D call. The germline gives CDR1 MGHRA, CDR2 YSYEKL. The CDR3 consists of 16 residues. V was shortened by 4 bases and J by 0 bases, with 13 bases between the two germline ends. The CDR3 coding sequence is TGCGCCAGCAGCCCTAGGGCCGGGATTAGCAATCAGCCCCAGCATTTT. This gives the protein CASSPRAGISNQPQHF.

V gene TRBV4-1 combines with J gene TRBJ2-4; D call uncertain. Germline V gives CDR1 MGHRA, CDR2 YSYEKL. CDR3 length: 15 amino acids. The V end was cut by 3 bases, the J end by 0 bases, with 9 bases between. The CDR3 DNA sequence: TGCGCCAGCAGCCAGCAGGCGATAGCCAAAAACATTCAGTACTTC. Amino acids: CASSQQAIAKNIQYF.

The rearrangement uses TRBV6-1 and TRBJ1-2, with TRBD1 as a possible D gene (6 bases). Between the trimmed V and J ends, which lost 1 base and 4 bases, there was a span of 10 bases. Per the germline V gene, CDR1 is MNHNS and CDR2 is SASEGT. The CDR3 has 14 residues. The CDR3 reads CASSEVLGAYGYTF. CDR3 coding DNA: TGTGCCAGCAGTGAAGTCCTGGGGGCCTATGGCTACACCTTC.

The rearrangement joins TRBV6-5 to TRBJ2-7; D perhaps matches TRBD1 (6 bases). Trimming pared 6 bases from V and 2 bases from J, leaving 14 bases between. Germline lookup yields CDR1 MNHEY and CDR2 SVGAGI. This CDR3 region has 14 residues. The CDR3 DNA sequence: TGTGCCAGCAGCCAGACAGGTTTCGCCTACGAGCAGTACTTC. Protein sequence: CASSQTGFAYEQYF.

V gene TRBV5-1 combines with J gene TRBJ1-1; weak D call: TRBD1 (6 bases). The CDR3 has 14 amino acids. The germline V and J ends were trimmed by 0 bases and 4 bases, with 10 bases remaining between them. CDR1 and CDR2 from the germline V gene are SGHRS and YFSETQ. The CDR3 region has the DNA TGCGCCAGCAGCTTGGTCGGCAGGGGCACTGAAGCTTTCTTT. It codes for CASSLVGRGTEAFF.

The chain is built from TRBV6-4 and TRBJ1-1; D is uncertain. The CDR3 extends over 11 amino acids. The V end was cut by 10 bases, the J end by 7 bases, with 13 bases between. CDR1 MRHNA and CDR2 SNTAGT come from the germline V gene. The CDR3 region has the DNA TGTGCCACCCATCATGAGGTTGAAGCTTTCTTT. Translated: CATHHEVEAFF.

This clone came up once. A read error may produce the germline difference seen at one junction end. Other DNA sequences in this specimen translate into the identical CDR3. J is TRBJ2-2 and V is TRBV27, with a tentative D call TRBD2 (5 bases). There are 15 residues in the CDR3. Germline CDR1 MNHEY, CDR2 SMNVEV (reference sequence). This CDR3 reads CASSWEPPNTGELFF. As DNA, the CDR3 is TGCGCCAGCAGCTGGGAGCCACCGAACACCGGGGAGCTGTTTTTT.

The chain links TRBV5-1 to TRBJ2-3; 9 bases map to TRBD2. The trim removed 5 bases at V and 7 bases at J, leaving 8 bases unmatched. This CDR3 is built from 14 residues. The germline gives CDR1 SGHRS, CDR2 YFSETQ. DNA for the CDR3: TGCGCCAGCAGGCCATGGACTAGCGAATATACGCAGTATTTT. This codes for CASRPWTSEYTQYF. The full variable domain, in which reference TRBV5-1 and TRBJ2-3 provide the parts outside the CDR3, is KAGVTQTPRYLIKTRGQQVTLSCSPISGHRSVSWYQQTPGQGLQFLFEYFSETQRNKGNFPGRFSGRQFSNSRSEMNVSTLELGDSALYLCASRPWTSEYTQYFGPGTRLTVL.

This clone has just a few counts. Other nucleotide sequences from this sample produce the same CDR3. The chain links TRBV5-1 to TRBJ2-2; 13 bases match TRBD2. The CDR3 has 17 residues. Germline values: CDR1 SGHRS, CDR2 YFSETQ. The trim removed 3 bases at V and 0 bases at J, leaving 2 bases unmatched. CDR3 amino acids: CASSWTSGSPNTGELFF. The CDR3 nucleotides are TGCGCCAGCAGCTGGACTAGCGGGAGCCCGAACACCGGGGAGCTGTTTTTT.

CDR3 nucleotide sequence: TGCGCCAGCAGCCCCAGGGGGGACTATGGCTACACCTTC. Residues: CASSPRGDYGYTF. The chain joins TRBV5-1 to TRBJ1-2, with 7 bases lining up with TRBD1. Trimming removed 4 bases from V and 3 bases from J; junction bases left unmatched: 3. Germline V gene data show CDR1 as SGHRS and CDR2 as YFSETQ. CDR3 length: 13 amino acids.

The chain combines TRBV5-3 with TRBJ2-5; 7 nucleotides align to TRBD1. TRBV5-3 is an open reading frame, and its role is uncertain. This CDR3 has 15 residues. V shed 2 bases, J shed 1 base, and the junction held 5 bases outside the gene matches. CDR3 protein: CARSFPGQIQETQYF. In nucleotides, the CDR3 is TGTGCCAGAAGCTTCCCGGGACAGATCCAAGAGACCCAGTACTTC.

J is TRBJ1-1 and V is TRBV5-5; 7 bases are shared with TRBD1. The CDR3 is made up of 13 amino acids. Germline loops: CDR1 SGHKS, CDR2 YYEKEE (reference sequence). The junction had 7 bases not matched to a gene; V was cut back by 2 bases and J by 9 bases. The CDR3, as DNA: TGTGCCAGCAGCTTTTCGAAGACAGGGAAAGCTTTCTTT. This codes for CASSFSKTGKAFF.